These T cell receptor beta chains were read from a single sample in a study of shared clonotypes between healthy human individuals. Assay: immunoSEQ multiplex PCR; the TCRdb copy retains only in-frame clones and omits some. The top ten clones hold around 0.13% of a sample with some 2 million clones, roughly 95% of them seen once. The sequenced sample consisted of naive CD4+ T cells sorted from blood. These receptor sequences come from a man aged 18 to 29 in good health. Both conserved end residues are part of each CDR3. The D gene is left open where the match is weak. Size values are once, few and many counts, or a class for expanded clones, and some rows have none.

>TRBV20-1|TRBD1|TRBJ2-1|-
TGCAGTGGGGGACAGGAAAATGAGCAGTTCTTC
CSGGQENEQFF
>TRBV19|TRBD1|TRBJ2-7|-
TGTGCCAGTAGTATGCTTCCGACAGGGACGGAGCAGTACTTC
CASSMLPTGTEQYF
>TRBV5-6|TRBD1|TRBJ2-3|-
TGTGCCAGCAGCTTGAACGAAAGGGGGCGACTTGTAACAGATACGCAGTATTTT
CASSLNERGRLVTDTQYF
>TRBV25-1|-|TRBJ1-2|-
TGTGCCAGCAGAGACGACAGGCGAGGCTATGGCTACACCTTC
CASRDDRRGYGYTF
>TRBV5-1|TRBD2|TRBJ2-7|-
TGCGCCAGCAGCTTGTTAGCGGGCGATTCCTACGAGCAGTACTTC
CASSLLAGDSYEQYF
>TRBV7-6|-|TRBJ2-2|-
TGTGCCAGCAGCCATTATTCCTCCCATCACGGGGAGCTGTTTTTT
CASSHYSSHHGELFF
>TRBV2|-|TRBJ2-5|-
TGTGCCAGGACCAGGGGAGAGACCCAGTACTTC
CARTRGETQYF
>TRBV7-2|-|TRBJ1-3|-
TGTGCCAGCAGCTTAGGCGGGCCATTTGGGAACACCATATATTTT
CASSLGGPFGNTIYF
>TRBV5-1|-|TRBJ1-5|-
TGCGCCAGCAGCGCCGCGGGGAATCAGCCCCAGCATTTT
CASSAAGNQPQHF
>TRBV23-1|TRBD1|TRBJ1-6|-
TGCGCCAGCAGTCAATCGTGGACAGGGGGCAATGAGTATTCACCCCTCCACTTT
CASSQSWTGGNEYSPLHF
>TRBV5-6|-|TRBJ1-3|-
TGTGCCAGCAGTCTCTACTCCGGGACGTCTGGAAACACCATATATTTT
CASSLYSGTSGNTIYF
>TRBV10-2|-|TRBJ1-5|once
TGCGCCAGCAGGGGTGGGTTAAGCAATCAGCCCCAGCATTTT
CASRGGLSNQPQHF
>TRBV30|TRBD1|TRBJ2-7|-
TGTGCCTGGAGTGTTCCGGGACAGGGGTCCCACGAGCAGTACTTC
CAWSVPGQGSHEQYF
>TRBV7-2|TRBD1|TRBJ2-7|-
TGTGCCAGCAGCTTAGCGAGGACAGGTACCTACGAGCAGTACTTC
CASSLARTGTYEQYF
>TRBV11-2|TRBD2|TRBJ2-2|-
TGTGCCAGCAGCTTACGCGGGAGTATGGACACCGGGGAGCTGTTTTTT
CASSLRGSMDTGELFF
>TRBV5-1|-|TRBJ2-1|once
TGCGCCAGCAGCCCTAACTGGGACTCCCAAGTCTTC
CASSPNWDSQVF
>TRBV4-3|-|TRBJ1-1|-
TGCGCCAGCAGCCAGGAGACAGAGAAGAACACTGAAGCTTTCTTT
CASSQETEKNTEAFF
>TRBV5-1|TRBD1|TRBJ2-2|-
TGCGCCAGCAGCTTGGAAGGTACAGGGGGACACACCGGGGAGCTGTTTTTT
CASSLEGTGGHTGELFF
>TRBV29-1|TRBD2|TRBJ2-5|-
TGCAGCGTTGAAAAGGGTAGCGGGGTAGTAGGGGAGACCCAGTACTTC
CSVEKGSGVVGETQYF
>TRBV6-1|TRBD1|TRBJ1-5|-
TGTGCCAGCAGTGAAGCGGACAGGGATCAGCCCCAGCATTTT
CASSEADRDQPQHF
>TRBV28|-|TRBJ2-7|-
TGTGCCAGCAGTCGCCCGACAGGCCTGTACTTC
CASSRPTGLYF
>TRBV4-2|-|TRBJ2-5|-
TGTGCCAGCAGCCAACCGTTACAGGCGGAGACCCAGTACTTC
CASSQPLQAETQYF
>TRBV9|TRBD2|TRBJ2-7|-
TGTGCCAGCAGCGTAGATCCTAGCGGGTCCTACGAGCAGTACTTC
CASSVDPSGSYEQYF
>TRBV7-2|-|TRBJ2-7|-
TGTGCCAGCAGCTTGCGCAGCCAGAGCTCCTACGAGCAGTACTTC
CASSLRSQSSYEQYF
>TRBV7-9|-|TRBJ1-1|-
TGTGCCAGCAGCTTAGGATACGCCGCTGAAGCTTTCTTT
CASSLGYAAEAFF
>TRBV6-1|-|TRBJ2-1|-
TGTGCCAGCAGACCGGGACCGTCCTCCTACAATGAGCAGTTCTTC
CASRPGPSSYNEQFF
>TRBV6-1|TRBD1|TRBJ1-2|once
TGTGCCAGCAGTGAAGCCGGCAGGGGGAGTGGCTACACCTTC
CASSEAGRGSGYTF
>TRBV4-1|TRBD1|TRBJ1-6|-
TGCGCCAGCAGCCAAGTGGGACAGGGTGGCTCACCCCTCCACTTT
CASSQVGQGGSPLHF
>TRBV7-6|-|TRBJ1-1|-
TGTGCCAGCAGCTTAGGCGAAAACACTGAAGCTTTCTTT
CASSLGENTEAFF
>TRBV7-3|-|TRBJ1-1|-
TGTGCCAGCAGCTTATACGGCTCGAACACTGAAGCTTTCTTT
CASSLYGSNTEAFF
>TRBV30|-|TRBJ2-7|-
TGTGCCTGGAGTGTCGAGGCACTCGGGACTCTTGAGCAGTACTTC
CAWSVEALGTLEQYF
>TRBV5-6|TRBD1|TRBJ2-5|-
TGTGCCAGCAGCTTAAGGGGGCCGCTTCAAGAGACCCAGTACTTC
CASSLRGPLQETQYF
>TRBV7-2|-|TRBJ2-5|once
TGTGCCAGCACCCGGGCCCAGGGTCCCTTGGAGACCCAGTACTTC
CASTRAQGPLETQYF
>TRBV28|-|TRBJ1-2|-
TGTGCCAGCAGCTCCTCACCGGCATCTAACTATGGCTACACCTTC
CASSSSPASNYGYTF
>TRBV7-9|-|TRBJ2-5|-
TGTGCCAGCAGCTTAATGTCAGGGGATGAGACCCAGTACTTC
CASSLMSGDETQYF
>TRBV5-4|-|TRBJ1-1|-
TGTGCCAGCAGCTGGGGAGGCAGGGTGCTTGAAGCTTTCTTT
CASSWGGRVLEAFF
>TRBV7-8|-|TRBJ1-1|-
TGTGCCAGCAGCGACAGCCTGATGGCTGAAGCTTTCTTT
CASSDSLMAEAFF
>TRBV7-9|-|TRBJ2-3|-
TGTGCCAGCAGCTGGACGGCGGCCACAGATACGCAGTATTTT
CASSWTAATDTQYF
>TRBV28|-|TRBJ1-4|-
TGTGCCAGCAGTTTCCATGCAACTAATGAAAAACTGTTTTTT
CASSFHATNEKLFF
>TRBV9|TRBD2|TRBJ2-5|-
TGTGCCAGCAGCGTAGGGACTAGCGGGGGCCCACACACCGTCCAAGAGACCCAGTACTTC
CASSVGTSGGPHTVQETQYF
>TRBV7-9|-|TRBJ1-6|once
TGTGCCAGCAGCTTAGCGCAGGCGGAGAGCTCCTATAATTCACCCCTCCACTTT
CASSLAQAESSYNSPLHF
>TRBV7-8|-|TRBJ1-2|-
TGTGCCAGCAGCTCCCCGGGGGAAGGCAGGCGGGATACCTATGGCTACACCTTC
CASSSPGEGRRDTYGYTF
>TRBV5-1|-|TRBJ2-1|-
TGCGCCAGCAGTATTCCGGGACCCGATGCCTACAATGAGCAGTTCTTC
CASSIPGPDAYNEQFF
>TRBV4-3|TRBD2|TRBJ2-5|-
TGCGCCAGCAGCCAAGAACTAGCGGGAGAGGGAGCCGCAGAGACCCAGTACTTC
CASSQELAGEGAAETQYF
>TRBV28|-|TRBJ1-5|-
TGTGCCAGCAGTGACTCGGACCGCCTTAGCAATCAGCCCCAGCATTTT
CASSDSDRLSNQPQHF
>TRBV9|-|TRBJ1-6|few
TGTGCCAGCAATTCACCCCTCCACTTT
CASNSPLHF
>TRBV5-4|-|TRBJ1-2|-
TGTGCCAGCAGCTTGGCCGGAGCTAACTATGGCTACACCTTC
CASSLAGANYGYTF
>TRBV10-3|-|TRBJ1-1|-
TGTGCCATCAGTGAGTCCGGGGGGAACACTGAAGCTTTCTTT
CAISESGGNTEAFF
>TRBV5-4|-|TRBJ1-2|-
TGTGCCAGCAGCCCGGTGACCCTAGGATCTAACTATGGCTACACCTTC
CASSPVTLGSNYGYTF
>TRBV4-1|-|TRBJ2-7|-
TGCGCCAGCAGCCAAGATAGGGTCTCATTCTACGAGCAGTACTTC
CASSQDRVSFYEQYF
>TRBV6-4|-|TRBJ1-2|-
TGTGCCAGCCCGGGAGGGGACTATGGCTACACCTTC
CASPGGDYGYTF
>TRBV15|-|TRBJ2-7|-
TGTGCCACCAGCAGAGATCAGGGAGGCTCCTACGAGCAGTACTTC
CATSRDQGGSYEQYF
>TRBV4-1|-|TRBJ2-2|-
TGCGCCAGCAGCCGGACGGCGAACACCGGGGAGCTGTTTTTT
CASSRTANTGELFF
>TRBV18|TRBD1|TRBJ1-2|once
TGTGCCAGCTCACGGGAGCACAGGGGCGGCTACACCTTC
CASSREHRGGYTF
>TRBV6-5|TRBD1|TRBJ2-7|-
TGTGCCAGCAGTTTGGGACAGATCTCCTACGAGCAGTACTTC
CASSLGQISYEQYF
>TRBV18|TRBD1|TRBJ1-5|-
TGTGCCAGCTCACCCCCCGGGACAGGGGGCGCGAGCAATCAGCCCCAGCATTTT
CASSPPGTGGASNQPQHF
>TRBV5-4|-|TRBJ2-5|-
TGTGCCAGCAGCTTGTTGGGGCAAGAGACCCAGTACTTC
CASSLLGQETQYF
>TRBV28|-|TRBJ1-5|-
TGTGCCAGCACCCGGGACAGCAATCAGCCCCAGCATTTT
CASTRDSNQPQHF
>TRBV11-2|-|TRBJ1-2|-
TGTGCCAGCAGCGTGGACATTACGGCTGGCTACACCTTC
CASSVDITAGYTF